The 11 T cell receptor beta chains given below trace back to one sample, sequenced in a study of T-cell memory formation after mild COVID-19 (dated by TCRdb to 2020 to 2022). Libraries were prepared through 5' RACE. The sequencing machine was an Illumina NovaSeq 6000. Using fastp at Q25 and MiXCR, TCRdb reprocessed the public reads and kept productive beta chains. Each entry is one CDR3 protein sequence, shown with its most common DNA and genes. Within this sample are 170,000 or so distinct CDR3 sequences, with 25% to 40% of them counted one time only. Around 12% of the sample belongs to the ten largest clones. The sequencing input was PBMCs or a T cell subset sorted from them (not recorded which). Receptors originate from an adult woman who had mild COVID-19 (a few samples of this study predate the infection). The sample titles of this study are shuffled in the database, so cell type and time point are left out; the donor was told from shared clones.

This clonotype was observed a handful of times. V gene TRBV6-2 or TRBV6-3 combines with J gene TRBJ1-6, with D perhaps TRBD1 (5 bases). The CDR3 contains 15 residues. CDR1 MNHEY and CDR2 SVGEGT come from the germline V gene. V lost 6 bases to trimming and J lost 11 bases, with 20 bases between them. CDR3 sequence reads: CASSLRDGRGAPLHF. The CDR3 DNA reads TGTGCCAGCAGCCTCCGGGACGGAAGAGGTGCACCCCTCCACTTT.

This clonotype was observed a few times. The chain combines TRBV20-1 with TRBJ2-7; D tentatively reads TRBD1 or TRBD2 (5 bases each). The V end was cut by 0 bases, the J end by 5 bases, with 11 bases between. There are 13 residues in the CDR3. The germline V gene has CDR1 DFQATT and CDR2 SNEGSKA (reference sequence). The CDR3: CSARDLGAHEQYF. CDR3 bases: TGCAGTGCTAGAGATCTCGGGGCTCACGAGCAGTACTTC.

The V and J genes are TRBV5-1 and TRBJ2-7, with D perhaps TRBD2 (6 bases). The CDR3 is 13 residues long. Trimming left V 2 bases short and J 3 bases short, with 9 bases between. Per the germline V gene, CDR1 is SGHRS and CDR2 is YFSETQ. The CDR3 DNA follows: TGCGCCAGCAGCTTTGGAGGGGACTACGAGCAGTACTTC. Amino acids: CASSFGGDYEQYF. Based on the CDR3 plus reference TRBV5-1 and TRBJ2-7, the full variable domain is KAGVTQTPRYLIKTRGQQVTLSCSPISGHRSVSWYQQTPGQGLQFLFEYFSETQRNKGNFPGRFSGRQFSNSRSEMNVSTLELGDSALYLCASSFGGDYEQYFGPGTRLTVT.

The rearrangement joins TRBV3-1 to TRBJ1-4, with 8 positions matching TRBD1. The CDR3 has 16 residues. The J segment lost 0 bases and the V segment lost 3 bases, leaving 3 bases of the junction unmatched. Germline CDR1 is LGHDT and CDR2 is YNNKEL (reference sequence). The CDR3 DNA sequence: TGTGCCAGCAGCCACAGGGGGCCTGCAACTAATGAAAAACTGTTTTTT. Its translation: CASSHRGPATNEKLFF.

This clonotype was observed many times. CDR3 sequence: CASSLWTSGSDEQFF. The CDR3, as DNA: TGTGCCAGCAGCTTGTGGACTAGCGGGAGCGATGAGCAGTTCTTC. This rearrangement joins TRBV7-3 to TRBJ2-1, with 13 bases matching TRBD2. Germline CDR1 SGHTA, CDR2 FQGTGA. The CDR3 contains 15 residues. V was pared by 3 bases and J by 8 bases, with 4 bases of the junction left unmatched.

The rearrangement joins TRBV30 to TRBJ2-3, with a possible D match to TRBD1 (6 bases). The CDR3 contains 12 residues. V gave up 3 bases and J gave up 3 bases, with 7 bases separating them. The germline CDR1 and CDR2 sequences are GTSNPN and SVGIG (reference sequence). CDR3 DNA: TGTGCCTGGAGGACAGGAACAGATACGCAGTATTTT. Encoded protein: CAWRTGTDTQYF.

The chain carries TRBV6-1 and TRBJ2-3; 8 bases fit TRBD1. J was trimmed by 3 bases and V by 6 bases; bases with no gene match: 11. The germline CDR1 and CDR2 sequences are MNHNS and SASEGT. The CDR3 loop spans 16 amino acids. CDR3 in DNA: TGTGCCAGCAGCGAAAGACAGGGGTTGGTGACAGATACGCAGTATTTT. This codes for CASSERQGLVTDTQYF.

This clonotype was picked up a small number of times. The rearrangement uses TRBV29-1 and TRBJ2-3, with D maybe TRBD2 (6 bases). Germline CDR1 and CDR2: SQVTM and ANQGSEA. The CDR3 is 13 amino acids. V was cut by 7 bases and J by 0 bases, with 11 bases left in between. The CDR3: CSACGASTDTQYF. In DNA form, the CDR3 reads TGCAGCGCCTGCGGGGCTAGCACAGATACGCAGTATTTT.

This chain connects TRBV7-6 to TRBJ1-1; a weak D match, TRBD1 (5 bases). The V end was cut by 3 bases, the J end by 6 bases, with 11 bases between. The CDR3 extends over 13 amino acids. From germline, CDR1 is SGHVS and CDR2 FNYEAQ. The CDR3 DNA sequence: TGTGCCAGCAGCTTGGGGCAGTTACCTGAAGCTTTCTTT. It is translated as CASSLGQLPEAFF.

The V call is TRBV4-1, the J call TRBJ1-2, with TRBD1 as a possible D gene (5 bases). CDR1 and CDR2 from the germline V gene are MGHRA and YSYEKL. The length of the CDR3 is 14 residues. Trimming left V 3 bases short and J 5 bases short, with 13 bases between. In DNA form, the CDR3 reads TGCGCCAGCAGCCAGCTTGGGACGGAGTATGGCTACACCTTC. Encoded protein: CASSQLGTEYGYTF.

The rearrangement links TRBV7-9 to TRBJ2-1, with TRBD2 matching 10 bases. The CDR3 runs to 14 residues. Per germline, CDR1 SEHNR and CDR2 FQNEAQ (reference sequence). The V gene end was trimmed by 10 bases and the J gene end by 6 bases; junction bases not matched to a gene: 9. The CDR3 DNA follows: TGTGCCACTAGCGGGAGTTTAAACCCCAATGAGCAGTTCTTC. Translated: CATSGSLNPNEQFF.